This T cell receptor (beta chain) was observed in a study of CD8 T cells in ankylosing spondylitis (dated 2017 in TCRdb). Some background on the complete study: To find TCR variants linked to disease, the study profiled T cell receptor beta repertoires in ankylosing spondylitis patients and healthy donors. The whole study cohort included over 85 healthy donors and about two dozen ankylosing spondylitis patients. Peripheral blood was sampled, and synovial fluid was also collected from ankylosing spondylitis patients. The paper's findings and limits, for the study overall: A TCR beta motif of fewer than 10 highly homologous amino acid variants appeared characteristic of blood from ankylosing spondylitis patients. In peripheral blood, the disease-linked clones were found at relatively low frequencies and had a CD8+ phenotype. The disease-linked clones were reported to be significantly enriched in matched synovial fluid samples from ankylosing spondylitis patients. Some motif variants were previously reported in synovial fluid and blood of reactive arthritis patients, suggesting common disease-initiation mechanisms.

This clonotype was counted only a few times. Its antigen has not been determined. No base quality values were provided; no much bigger clone lies one nucleotide off. Reads for this sample came from an Illumina HiSeq 2500. TCR beta libraries were prepared by quantitative 5'-RACE with molecular barcodes. As for how the authors treated the data: Disease-linked TCR variants were identified with a new computational method built on a probabilistic model of VDJ rearrangement. The public sequencing data were trimmed at Q25 with fastp and processed into clonotypes with MiXCR by TCRdb, which kept only in-frame beta chains. Each entry merges the rows of one CDR3 protein and shows their most common DNA and genes. The V and J calls reflect TCRdb's pipeline rather than the authors' work. Present in this sample are approximately 300,000 distinct CDR3 sequences, 20% of which were seen just once. The ten largest clones take up under 8.5% of the sample.

Counted from cysteine to phenylalanine, this CDR3 has 14 amino acids. The retained sequence is limited to the CDR3, 42 bases, with the frame set at the first base. V is shortened by 10 bases, J by 1 base, and the region joining them spans 16 bases. Taken from the germline V gene, the CDR1 and CDR2 loops are MNHEY and SVGEGT. The chain is assembled from TRBV6-2 or TRBV6-3 and TRBJ1-1, and possibly TRBD1, on 6 matching bases. The clonotype originates from a male donor with ankylosing spondylitis or in good health (not recorded which). The sequenced sample consisted of blood, either unsorted or a sorted T cell fraction (not recorded which). DNA sequence: TGTGCCACCTGGGGCTGGGGGCAGAACACTGAAGCTTTCTTT. This is translated as CATWGWGQNTEAFF.